This T cell receptor beta chain was documented in a study of T-cell memory formation after mild COVID-19. Study context: Largely donor-specific sequence clusters came from two donors. Study-wide points: Second-wave clones with a day 37 peak had unconfirmed SARS-CoV-2 specificity. The finding that pre-infection memory included some responding clones suggested that cross-reactive memory joined.

The table lists this clonotype with a few counts. The target antigen is unknown. TCRdb independently ran MiXCR on the 5' RACE reads; one entry per CDR3 protein. The sample holds about 170,000 distinct CDR3 sequences, over 10% seen once. The sequence derives from a man aged 18 to 30 who had mild COVID-19 (a few samples of this study predate the infection). Cell type and time point are not known. The specimen sequenced was PBMCs or a T cell subset sorted from them (not recorded which).

Written as DNA, the CDR3 is TGTGCCAGCAGTTTCCGCCTCCCAGATACGCAGTATTTT. Translated, it gives CASSFRLPDTQYF. The chain joins TRBV12-3 or TRBV12-4 to TRBJ2-3, with D unclear. V gave up 3 bases and J gave up 4 bases, with 8 bases separating them. The CDR3 extends over 13 amino acids.